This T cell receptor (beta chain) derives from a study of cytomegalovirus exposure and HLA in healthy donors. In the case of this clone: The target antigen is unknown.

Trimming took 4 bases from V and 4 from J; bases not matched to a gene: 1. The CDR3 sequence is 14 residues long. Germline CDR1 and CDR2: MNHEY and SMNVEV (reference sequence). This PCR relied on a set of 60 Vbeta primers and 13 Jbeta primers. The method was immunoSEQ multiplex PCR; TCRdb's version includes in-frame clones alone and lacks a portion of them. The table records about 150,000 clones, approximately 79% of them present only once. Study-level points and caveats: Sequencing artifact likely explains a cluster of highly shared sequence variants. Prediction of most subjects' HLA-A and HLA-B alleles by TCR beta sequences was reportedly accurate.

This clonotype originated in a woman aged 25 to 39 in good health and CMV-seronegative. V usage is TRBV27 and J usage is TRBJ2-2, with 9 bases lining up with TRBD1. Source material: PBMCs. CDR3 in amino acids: CASSWTGATGELFF. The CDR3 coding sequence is TGTGCCAGCAGTTGGACAGGGGCCACCGGGGAGCTGTTTTTT.